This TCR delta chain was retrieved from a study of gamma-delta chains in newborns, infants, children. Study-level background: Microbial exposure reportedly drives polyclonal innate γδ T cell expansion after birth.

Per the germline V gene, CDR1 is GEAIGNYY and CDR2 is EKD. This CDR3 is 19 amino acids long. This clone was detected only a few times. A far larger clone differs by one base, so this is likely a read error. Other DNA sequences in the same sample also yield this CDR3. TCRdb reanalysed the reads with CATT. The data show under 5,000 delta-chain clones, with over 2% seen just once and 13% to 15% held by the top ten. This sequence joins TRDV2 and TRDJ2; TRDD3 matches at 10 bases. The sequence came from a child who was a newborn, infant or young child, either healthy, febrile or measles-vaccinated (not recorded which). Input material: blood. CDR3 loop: CACDTVGGGYTALTAQLFF. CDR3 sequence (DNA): TGTGCCTGCGACACCGTGGGTGGGGGATACACCGCTTTGACAGCACAACTCTTCTTT.